Listed below are T cell receptor beta chains from one sample, sequenced in a study of blood T cell repertoires in COVID-19. Some clones are missing from TCRdb's copy, which holds only in-frame ones; the method was immunoSEQ multiplex PCR. Here the sample spans around 130,000 clones, approximately 83% being singletons. The sample comprised peripheral blood. These receptors were taken from a woman in her forties or fifties who had recovered from COVID-19. Both conserved end residues are part of each CDR3. Each record gives: D gene, V gene, clone size, J gene, CDR3 protein, CDR3 DNA. The D gene is left open where the match is weak. Clone size is not always given. Where it is, it says once, few, many or a class for expanded clones.

d_gene: NA; v_gene: TRBV5-1; abundance: NA; j_gene: TRBJ2-7; CDR3aa: CASSFRGYGSEQYF; CDR3nt: TGCGCCAGCAGCTTTAGGGGTTATGGGTCCGAGCAGTACTTC
d_gene: TRBD1; v_gene: TRBV29-1; abundance: once; j_gene: TRBJ1-5; CDR3aa: CSAGTAYNQPQHF; CDR3nt: TGCAGCGCCGGGACAGCTTATAATCAGCCCCAGCATTTT
d_gene: TRBD2; v_gene: TRBV5-1; abundance: NA; j_gene: TRBJ2-1; CDR3aa: CASSLLVAGGNEQFF; CDR3nt: TGCGCCAGCAGCTTGTTGGTAGCGGGAGGCAATGAGCAGTTCTTC
d_gene: TRBD2; v_gene: TRBV30; abundance: NA; j_gene: TRBJ2-1; CDR3aa: CAWTYNSGSWNEQFF; CDR3nt: TGTGCCTGGACTTATAATAGCGGGAGTTGGAATGAGCAGTTCTTC
d_gene: NA; v_gene: TRBV4-2; abundance: few; j_gene: TRBJ2-2; CDR3aa: CASSPGRLITGELFF; CDR3nt: TGTGCCAGCAGCCCAGGTCGGCTCATCACCGGGGAGCTGTTTTTT
d_gene: TRBD2; v_gene: TRBV2; abundance: NA; j_gene: TRBJ2-5; CDR3aa: CASSRGGGETQYF; CDR3nt: TGTGCCAGCAGTCGCGGGGGGGGAGAGACCCAGTACTTC
d_gene: TRBD2; v_gene: TRBV30; abundance: NA; j_gene: TRBJ2-7; CDR3aa: CAWRARQAGGYEQYF; CDR3nt: TGTGCCTGGAGAGCGAGGCAAGCGGGGGGCTACGAGCAGTACTTC
d_gene: NA; v_gene: TRBV5-4; abundance: NA; j_gene: TRBJ1-5; CDR3aa: CASSLATGGPSNQPQHF; CDR3nt: TGTGCCAGCAGCTTGGCCACCGGGGGGCCCAGCAATCAGCCCCAGCATTTT
d_gene: NA; v_gene: TRBV6-5; abundance: NA; j_gene: TRBJ1-1; CDR3aa: CASTPTRPNTEAFF; CDR3nt: TGTGCCAGCACCCCCACGCGCCCGAACACTGAAGCTTTCTTT
d_gene: NA; v_gene: TRBV28; abundance: NA; j_gene: TRBJ2-5; CDR3aa: CASRLTGRVQETQYF; CDR3nt: TGTGCCAGCAGACTTACAGGGAGGGTCCAAGAGACCCAGTACTTC
d_gene: TRBD2; v_gene: TRBV12-5; abundance: many; j_gene: TRBJ2-3; CDR3aa: CASGLVRDGVSGMSTDTQYF; CDR3nt: TGTGCTAGTGGTTTGGTACGGGATGGGGTTAGCGGGATGTCGACAGATACGCAGTATTTT
d_gene: TRBD1; v_gene: TRBV11-2; abundance: NA; j_gene: TRBJ2-7; CDR3aa: CASSFGTGGHEQYF; CDR3nt: TGTGCCAGCAGCTTCGGGACAGGGGGCCACGAGCAGTACTTC
d_gene: TRBD1; v_gene: TRBV30; abundance: NA; j_gene: TRBJ1-2; CDR3aa: CAWTNRGGYTF; CDR3nt: TGTGCCTGGACGAACAGGGGCGGCTACACCTTC
d_gene: TRBD2; v_gene: TRBV6-1; abundance: NA; j_gene: TRBJ2-2; CDR3aa: CAIPSGYSNTGELFF; CDR3nt: TGTGCCATTCCTAGCGGCTACTCGAACACCGGGGAGCTGTTTTTT
d_gene: NA; v_gene: TRBV4-1; abundance: NA; j_gene: TRBJ1-6; CDR3aa: CASSQDSWGRGSPLHF; CDR3nt: TGCGCCAGCAGCCAAGATTCGTGGGGGAGGGGATCACCCCTCCACTTT
d_gene: TRBD1; v_gene: TRBV30; abundance: NA; j_gene: TRBJ1-2; CDR3aa: CAWSVPLGQGGGGYTF; CDR3nt: TGTGCCTGGAGTGTCCCTCTGGGACAGGGGGGAGGTGGCTACACCTTC
d_gene: TRBD1; v_gene: TRBV5-1; abundance: NA; j_gene: TRBJ1-1; CDR3aa: CASSAGQGGTEAFF; CDR3nt: TGCGCCAGCAGTGCCGGCCAGGGGGGCACTGAAGCTTTCTTT
d_gene: NA; v_gene: TRBV11-2; abundance: NA; j_gene: TRBJ2-2; CDR3aa: CASSLDRAANTGELFF; CDR3nt: TGTGCCAGCAGCTTAGACAGGGCCGCGAACACCGGGGAGCTGTTTTTT